A selection of T cell receptor beta chains follows, all from one sample in a study of OX40 agonist ivuxolimab in advanced cancers. Clones were sequenced by immunoSEQ multiplex PCR, and TCRdb holds only the in-frame ones, with some missing. The data show 54,000 or so clones, approximately 80% seen once. Sequenced here: CD4+ or CD8+ T cells sorted from blood, sampled in a trial of the OX40 agonist ivuxolimab. These receptors all stem from an adult with an advanced solid tumor such as melanoma, head and neck, liver or kidney cancer. Each CDR3 is given with its conserved first and last residue. D genes are given only for firm matches. Only part of the rows carry a size: once, few, many, or a class if the clone is expanded.

clone_size j_call d_call v_call cdr3_aa cdr3_nt
. TRBJ1-2 . TRBV6-6 CAASRAGTYGYTF TGTGCCGCATCACGGGCAGGGACCTATGGCTACACCTTC
. TRBJ1-4 . TRBV27 CASSPSVTQAEKLFF TGTGCCAGCAGTCCCTCCGTCACCCAGGCTGAAAAACTGTTTTTT
. TRBJ2-2 TRBD1 TRBV19 CASSILLRGRIATGELFF TGTGCCAGTAGTATACTACTCAGGGGGCGCATCGCCACCGGGGAGCTGTTTTTT
. TRBJ1-1 . TRBV7-2 CASSTTALNTEAFF TGTGCCAGCAGCACGACAGCTTTGAACACTGAAGCTTTCTTT
. TRBJ2-1 . TRBV28 CASIGAWVGEQFF TGTGCCAGCATTGGAGCGTGGGTAGGGGAGCAGTTCTTC
. TRBJ1-2 . TRBV28 CASSLRGVGYGYTF TGTGCCAGCAGTTTAAGAGGGGTGGGATATGGCTACACCTTC
few TRBJ2-5 . TRBV11-2 CASEISGARGETQYF TGTGCCAGCGAAATTTCGGGGGCGAGAGGGGAGACCCAGTACTTC
once TRBJ2-7 . TRBV2 CASRYRTYEQYF TGTGCCAGCAGATACAGAACCTACGAGCAGTACTTC
. TRBJ2-1 TRBD2 TRBV9 CASSVGTSGQNEQFF TGTGCCAGCAGCGTAGGGACTAGCGGGCAGAATGAGCAGTTCTTC
. TRBJ2-7 TRBD2 TRBV7-2 CASSLGRIQVEQYF TGTGCCAGCAGCCTCGGGAGGATCCAAGTCGAGCAGTACTTC
. TRBJ1-2 . TRBV21-1 CASSTRQGAYGYTF TGTGCCAGCAGCACCCGACAGGGGGCCTATGGCTACACCTTC
. TRBJ2-2 . TRBV7-3 CASSLPTGELFF TGTGCCAGCAGCTTACCCACCGGGGAGCTGTTTTTT
. TRBJ2-6 TRBD1 TRBV19 CASSRDSGGTGANVLTF TGTGCCAGTAGTAGAGATTCAGGGGGAACTGGGGCCAACGTCCTGACTTTC
. TRBJ2-6 TRBD1 TRBV6-5 CASTTGATGANVLTF TGTGCCAGCACTACAGGGGCGACTGGGGCCAACGTCCTGACTTTC